This paragraph covers one T cell receptor (beta chain) sequence. Per germline, CDR1 MGHDK and CDR2 SYGVNS. There are 15 residues in the CDR3. Trimming cost V 3 bases and J 3 bases; bases outside gene matches: 6. The sample comes from a study of blood T cell repertoires in COVID-19. Across the study: Samples representing acute and convalescent COVID-19 were sourced from the United States, Italy and Spain. The cDNA or gDNA used as material had been derived from T cells, B-cell-depleted T cells, or PBMCs.

Original handling: Counts of nucleated cells, estimated from reference gene primer amplification, were obtained. Sequenced by immunoSEQ multiplex PCR; TCRdb stores in-frame clones only, minus some. From that table come the V and J calls and clone size; the DNA was used to work out D and trimming. The table shows more than 55,000 clones, with roughly 80% occurring only once. This TCR came from a woman aged 70-85 years with acute or convalescent COVID-19. The chain has TRBV25-1 and TRBJ1-1, with TRBD1 identical over 8 bases. Material: peripheral blood. CDR3 bases: TGTGCCAGCAGTGAGTTGGACAGGGCGGACACTGAAGCTTTCTTT. This translates into CASSELDRADTEAFF.